The 3 T cell receptor beta chains presented below share a single source sample, sequenced in a study of OX40 agonist ivuxolimab in advanced cancers. TCRdb's table, derived via immunoSEQ multiplex PCR, lists solely in-frame clones and lacks some. Among some 86,000 clones, around 85% were seen once, and the ten largest hold about 1.3%. The sequences come from CD4+ or CD8+ T cells sorted from blood, collected in a trial of the OX40 agonist ivuxolimab. The receptors derive from an adult with an advanced solid tumor such as melanoma, head and neck, liver or kidney cancer.

The chain has TRBV27 and TRBJ1-1; 7 nucleotides line up with TRBD1. This CDR3 contains 15 residues. V shed 2 bases and J 5 bases; nucleotides not matched to a gene: 8. Germline V gene data show CDR1 as MNHEY and CDR2 as SMNVEV (reference sequence). In nucleotides, the CDR3 is TGTGCCAGCAGTTTACTGGACAGGATGCGGACTGAAGCTTTCTTT. Its protein is CASSLLDRMRTEAFF.

The gene calls are TRBV9 and TRBJ1-1; TRBD1 is a possible D gene (6 bases). There are 15 residues in the CDR3. Germline lookup yields CDR1 SGDLS and CDR2 YYNGEE. Trimming stripped 3 bases from V and 4 bases from J, with 16 bases between. CDR3 bases: TGTGCCAGCAGCGCCCTCGGACAGTCGATCACTGAAGCTTTCTTT. It encodes CASSALGQSITEAFF.

The rearrangement uses TRBV6-1 and TRBJ1-1, with 9 bases identical to TRBD1. The V gene's germline CDR1 is MNHNS and CDR2 SASEGT. The V and J ends lost 3 bases and 5 bases, in that order; junction bases with no gene match: 4. This CDR3 contains 14 residues. In nucleotides, the CDR3 is TGTGCCAGCAGTGAGGACAGGGGTAGGACTGAAGCTTTCTTT. Its protein product is CASSEDRGRTEAFF.